This passage covers 13 T cell receptor beta chains from one sample sequenced in a study of cytomegalovirus exposure and HLA in healthy donors. Clones were sequenced by immunoSEQ multiplex PCR, and TCRdb holds only the in-frame ones, with some missing. The data show over 200,000 clones, with roughly 83% seen just once and more than 12% held by the top ten. The sample was PBMCs. The receptors were gathered from a woman in her 30s in good health and CMV-seropositive.

This clone occurred a few times. This chain uses TRBV27 with TRBJ2-2; D is unclear. Germline V gene data show CDR1 as MNHEY and CDR2 as SMNVEV (reference sequence). V was trimmed by 1 base and J by 9 bases, leaving 15 bases between them. This CDR3 has 15 amino acids. CDR3 DNA: TGTGCCAGCAGTTTATTTGGTACAACCCTAAGGGAGCTGTTTTTT. Protein product: CASSLFGTTLRELFF.

The rearrangement uses TRBV7-9 and TRBJ2-3, with D possibly matching TRBD1 (6 bases). The germline CDR1 and CDR2 sequences are SEHNR and FQNEAQ (reference sequence). The CDR3 length is 15 residues. Trimming took 5 bases from V and 4 from J, leaving 16 bases between them. CDR3 bases: TGTGCCAGCAGCGGGATCAGGGGATACGCAGATACGCAGTATTTT. It translates to CASSGIRGYADTQYF. The variable domain in full, with the rest retrieved from reference TRBV7-9 and TRBJ2-3, is DTGVSQNPRHKITKRGQNVTFRCDPISEHNRLYWYRQTLGQGPEFLTYFQNEAQLEKSRLLSDRFSAERPKGSFSTLEIQRTEQGDSAMYLCASSGIRGYADTQYFGPGTRLTVL.

The rearrangement joins TRBV2 to TRBJ2-7; D is unresolved. V lost 2 bases and J 3 bases, leaving 11 bases between the germline ends. The CDR3 contains 14 residues. Germline CDR1 is SNHLY and CDR2 is FYNNEI. CDR3 coding DNA: TGTGCCAGCAGTGAATCTGGTCTATACTACGAGCAGTACTTC. It yields the protein CASSESGLYYEQYF. The entire variable domain, with the rest obtained from reference TRBV2 and TRBJ2-7, is as follows: EPEVTQTPSHQVTQMGQEVILRCVPISNHLYFYWYRQILGQKVEFLVSFYNNEISEKSEIFDDQFSVERPDGSNFTLKIRSTKLEDSAMYFCASSESGLYYEQYFGPGTRLTVT.

The genes are TRBV19 and TRBJ1-5; 7 bases agree with TRBD1. Trimming at V came to 4 bases and at J to 7 bases, leaving 4 bases not matched to a gene. The CDR3 is made up of 13 amino acids. CDR1 LNHDA and CDR2 SQIVND come from the germline V gene (reference sequence). DNA for the CDR3: TGTGCCAGTAGTACAGGGGGTGGACAGCCCCAGCATTTT. It yields the protein CASSTGGGQPQHF.

This sequence joins TRBV5-1 and TRBJ1-1; D unresolved. The germline gives CDR1 SGHRS, CDR2 YFSETQ. V was trimmed by 0 bases and J by 3 bases, leaving 9 bases between them. The CDR3 consists of 14 residues. CDR3 loop: CASSLGGFDTEAFF. The CDR3 DNA sequence: TGCGCCAGCAGCTTGGGAGGGTTCGACACTGAAGCTTTCTTT.

The chain uses TRBV7-9 and TRBJ1-1; D call uncertain. Trimming pared 5 bases from V and 4 bases from J, leaving 11 bases between. The CDR3 is 13 residues long. Germline V gene sequence: CDR1 SEHNR, CDR2 FQNEAQ (reference sequence). The CDR3 bases are TGTGCCAGCAGCCCGCTCTTAAGCACTGAAGCTTTCTTT. This gives the protein CASSPLLSTEAFF. Together with reference TRBV7-9 and TRBJ1-1, the CDR3 gives the full variable domain: DTGVSQNPRHKITKRGQNVTFRCDPISEHNRLYWYRQTLGQGPEFLTYFQNEAQLEKSRLLSDRFSAERPKGSFSTLEIQRTEQGDSAMYLCASSPLLSTEAFFGQGTRLTVV.

The rearrangement uses TRBV5-5 and TRBJ2-1, with D possibly matching TRBD2 (5 bases). The CDR3 is 16 residues long. Trimming removed 4 bases from V and 7 bases from J, with 21 bases in between. Germline CDR1 is SGHKS and CDR2 is YYEKEE (reference sequence). The CDR3 nucleotides read TGTGCCAGCAGCCTCCCGCTACTAGGAAAAGGGAATGAGCAGTTCTTC. Encoded protein: CASSLPLLGKGNEQFF.

The V gene is TRBV2, the J gene TRBJ2-1; 8 nucleotides align to TRBD2. Germline V gene sequence: CDR1 SNHLY, CDR2 FYNNEI. The CDR3 length is 14 residues. V shed 8 bases and J 6 bases; nucleotides not matched to a gene: 9. For the CDR3, the DNA is TGTGCCAGCGTCCCACTAGCGGACGGCAATGAGCAGTTCTTC. It encodes CASVPLADGNEQFF. Drawing the rest from reference TRBV2 and TRBJ2-1, the complete variable domain is EPEVTQTPSHQVTQMGQEVILRCVPISNHLYFYWYRQILGQKVEFLVSFYNNEISEKSEIFDDQFSVERPDGSNFTLKIRSTKLEDSAMYFCASVPLADGNEQFFGPGTRLTVL.

The rearrangement joins TRBV27 to TRBJ2-7; D is perhaps TRBD2 (6 bases). The CDR3 consists of 19 residues. From germline, CDR1 is MNHEY and CDR2 SMNVEV (reference sequence). V lost 3 bases, J lost 3 bases, and 27 bases lay in between. CDR3 in DNA: TGTGCCAGCAGTTTTTTTTCAGGAGTGGGGCAGGGAGGCTACTACGAGCAGTACTTC. Its translation is CASSFFSGVGQGGYYEQYF.

The chain recombines TRBV7-9 with TRBJ2-7; 14 bases fit TRBD2. The CDR3 totals 14 residues. The germline V gene encodes CDR1 SEHNR and CDR2 FQNEAQ (reference sequence). Trimming at V came to 5 bases and at J to 6 bases, leaving 3 bases not matched to a gene. CDR3 coding DNA: TGTGCCAGCAGCCGAGGACTAGCGGGAGGCGAGCAGTACTTC. The encoded protein is CASSRGLAGGEQYF.

The chain recombines TRBV7-9 with TRBJ1-4; D uncertain. The V gene's germline CDR1 is SEHNR and CDR2 FQNEAQ (reference sequence). V lost 3 bases and J lost 0, with 8 bases in between. There are 15 residues in the CDR3. Here the CDR3 DNA reads TGTGCCAGCAGCTTTCCCCGGGCAACTAATGAAAAACTGTTTTTT. Protein sequence: CASSFPRATNEKLFF.

This chain connects TRBV27 to TRBJ2-4, with unresolved D. The V end lost 6 bases, the J end lost 0 bases, and 6 bases lay between the germline ends. CDR3 size: 13 residues. Germline loops: CDR1 MNHEY, CDR2 SMNVEV (reference sequence). CDR3 protein: CASRAIAKNIQYF. The CDR3, as DNA: TGTGCCAGCAGGGCGATAGCCAAAAACATTCAGTACTTC.

The chain uses TRBV13 and TRBJ2-7, with 8 positions matching TRBD1. V gave up 7 bases and J gave up 4 bases; unmatched junction bases: 9. This CDR3 has 14 residues. The germline gives CDR1 PRHDT, CDR2 FYEKMQ (reference sequence). For the CDR3, the DNA is TGTGCCAGCACAGCTAGGGACAGGATTTACGAGCAGTACTTC. Protein: CASTARDRIYEQYF. The full variable domain, completed using reference TRBV13 and TRBJ2-7, is AAGVIQSPRHLIKEKRETATLKCYPIPRHDTVYWYQQGPGQDPQFLISFYEKMQSDKGSIPDRFSAQQFSDYHSELNMSSLELGDSALYFCASTARDRIYEQYFGPGTRLTVT.